The 22 T cell receptor beta chains reported below all come from one sample, sequenced in a study of identical twins. Via MiXCR, TCRdb re-called the 5' RACE reads, giving one row per CDR3 protein. The sample yields fewer than 550,000 distinct CDR3 sequences, roughly an eighth seen once. These same data were also listed under a study on yellow fever vaccine responses in identical twins.

The sequenced sample was CD4+ T cells sorted from blood. Receptor source: a woman aged 18-30 years in good health.

This clonotype was seen a handful of times. This chain joins TRBV27 and TRBJ2-1; 8 bases align to TRBD1. The J segment lost 7 bases and the V segment lost 2 bases, leaving 10 bases of the junction unmatched. CDR3 length: 16 amino acids. Looked up from germline, CDR1 is MNHEY and CDR2 is SMNVEV (reference sequence). Written as DNA, the CDR3 is TGTGCCAGCAGTTTAAGGTCGCAGGGGGCTGTGAATGAGCAGTTCTTC. Protein product: CASSLRSQGAVNEQFF.

The chain is built from TRBV5-6 and TRBJ2-4; D gene ambiguous. V was clipped by 5 bases and J by 3 bases, with 18 bases between them. This CDR3 has 16 amino acids. The germline CDR1 and CDR2 sequences are SGHDT and YYEEEE. The CDR3 bases are TGTGCCAGCAGTCCTACGATGAGAGCAGGCAAAAACATTCAGTACTTC. Translated, it gives CASSPTMRAGKNIQYF.

A few counts support this clonotype. The chain recombines TRBV9 with TRBJ2-1; perhaps TRBD2 as D (5 bases). CDR1 and CDR2 (germline): SGDLS, YYNGEE. The CDR3 consists of 15 residues. The V end was cut by 4 bases, the J end by 3 bases, with 14 bases between. CDR3 in amino acids: CASSLLGSDYNEQFF. DNA for the CDR3: TGTGCCAGCAGCCTCCTGGGTAGCGACTACAATGAGCAGTTCTTC.

J is TRBJ2-7 and V is TRBV12-3 or TRBV12-4, with TRBD2 matching over 12 bases. Trimming took 5 bases from V and 6 from J; bases not matched to a gene: 8. The CDR3 has 15 amino acids. The CDR3 bases are TGTGCCAGCAGTACCGGGACTAGCGGGTATAGCGAGCAGTACTTC. It specifies CASSTGTSGYSEQYF.

The chain joins TRBV6-2 or TRBV6-3 to TRBJ1-2; D not resolved. The CDR3 runs 13 residues. Trimming cost V 2 bases and J 7 bases, with 11 bases left between them. Germline CDR1 MNHEY, CDR2 SVGEGT. The CDR3 reads CASSYVWDLGYTF. DNA for the CDR3: TGTGCCAGCAGTTACGTGTGGGATCTTGGCTACACCTTC.

This clonotype was seen more than once but under ten times. The V call is TRBV5-1, the J call TRBJ2-7; D remains ambiguous. Germline loops: CDR1 SGHRS, CDR2 YFSETQ. The CDR3 runs 15 residues. Trimming removed 4 bases from V and 3 bases from J, with 17 bases in between. Here the CDR3 reads CASSPGPRLIYEQYF. The CDR3 DNA follows: TGCGCCAGCAGCCCGGGCCCACGGCTTATCTACGAGCAGTACTTC.

The gene calls are TRBV27 and TRBJ2-1; 8 bases match TRBD2. This CDR3 region has 19 residues. V trimming: 5 bases; J trimming: 6 bases; junction bases outside the gene matches: 21. Germline CDR1 reads MNHEY; CDR2 reads SMNVEV (reference sequence). This CDR3 is CASSPKIFGPGGKPNEQFF. The CDR3 DNA sequence: TGTGCCAGCAGTCCGAAAATCTTCGGTCCGGGGGGGAAGCCCAATGAGCAGTTCTTC.

The chain couples TRBV7-9 to TRBJ1-1, with D possibly TRBD1 on 5 matching bases. V lost 1 base and J lost 1, with 16 bases in between. This CDR3 contains 17 residues. Germline lookup yields CDR1 SEHNR and CDR2 FQNEAQ (reference sequence). As DNA, the CDR3 is TGTGCCAGCAGCTTAGATAGACCGGGGCGCGGGAACACTGAAGCTTTCTTT. It translates to CASSLDRPGRGNTEAFF.

The CDR3 loop is CASSVGSTWARLSYNEQFF. The CDR3 region has the DNA TGTGCCAGCAGCGTAGGCTCCACTTGGGCCCGGCTCTCCTACAATGAGCAGTTCTTC. The chain carries TRBV9 and TRBJ2-1; D gene ambiguous. The CDR3 has 19 residues. The V gene lost 0 bases and the J gene lost 0 bases, with 19 bases spanning the gap. Germline values: CDR1 SGDLS, CDR2 YYNGEE. The full variable domain, its missing parts supplied by reference TRBV9 and TRBJ2-1, is DSGVTQTPKHLITATGQRVTLRCSPRSGDLSVYWYQQSLDQGLQFLIQYYNGEERAKGNILERFSAQQFPDLHSELNLSSLELGDSALYFCASSVGSTWARLSYNEQFFGPGTRLTVL.

This clonotype was picked up many times. The chain recombines TRBV6-2 or TRBV6-3 with TRBJ2-1; D not certain. Germline-derived CDR1 and CDR2 are MNHEY and SVGEGT. The CDR3 is made up of 14 amino acids. Between the trimmed V and J ends, which lost 5 bases and 2 bases, there was a span of 10 bases. DNA of the CDR3: TGTGCCAGCAGTGCCCCGGCTACCTACAATGAGCAGTTCTTC. Translating it yields CASSAPATYNEQFF.

The chain combines TRBV25-1 with TRBJ1-1; tentatively, D is TRBD1 (5 bases). The CDR3 extends over 15 amino acids. CDR1 is MGHDK, CDR2 SYGVNS, per germline. The ends were cut back, 3 bases at V and 3 bases at J, with 14 bases in the middle. The CDR3 region is CASSDQGALDTEAFF. The CDR3 DNA reads TGTGCCAGCAGTGATCAGGGAGCATTGGACACTGAAGCTTTCTTT.

This clonotype was detected only a few times. The chain carries TRBV5-1 and TRBJ2-1; 12 bases map to TRBD1. V gave up 0 bases and J gave up 6 bases; unmatched junction bases: 10. Germline V gene sequence: CDR1 SGHRS, CDR2 YFSETQ. The CDR3 is made up of 18 amino acids. CDR3 DNA sequence: TGCGCCAGCAGCTTGGTCTCTTGGGGACAGGGGGCCTCCAATGAGCAGTTCTTC. Protein sequence: CASSLVSWGQGASNEQFF. Full variable domain (outside the CDR3, taken from reference TRBV5-1 and TRBJ2-1): KAGVTQTPRYLIKTRGQQVTLSCSPISGHRSVSWYQQTPGQGLQFLFEYFSETQRNKGNFPGRFSGRQFSNSRSEMNVSTLELGDSALYLCASSLVSWGQGASNEQFFGPGTRLTVL.

This clonotype was picked up many times. V usage is TRBV7-9 and J usage is TRBJ2-7; no clear D gene. Trimming stripped 7 bases from V and 6 bases from J, with 16 bases between. Per germline, CDR1 SEHNR and CDR2 FQNEAQ (reference sequence). The CDR3 sequence is 13 residues long. CDR3 loop: CASTQVVFGEQYF. The CDR3 nucleotides read TGTGCCAGCACCCAGGTCGTGTTTGGCGAGCAGTACTTC. The full variable domain, with the rest looked up from reference TRBV7-9 and TRBJ2-7, is DTGVSQNPRHKITKRGQNVTFRCDPISEHNRLYWYRQTLGQGPEFLTYFQNEAQLEKSRLLSDRFSAERPKGSFSTLEIQRTEQGDSAMYLCASTQVVFGEQYFGPGTRLTVT.

Concerning this clonotype itself: The junction does not match germline at one end; this may be a read error. This chain joins TRBV6-2 or TRBV6-3 and TRBJ2-2; the D is unclear. Germline V gene lookup returns CDR1 MNHEY and CDR2 SVGEGT. This CDR3 has 12 residues. The CDR3 region has the DNA TGTGCCAGCAGTTCCGGGCCTAGAAAGGTGTGTTTT. As protein: CASSSGPRKVCF.

The sample holds a few counts of this clonotype. The chain links TRBV7-2 to TRBJ2-3; no reliable D call. The length of the CDR3 is 12 residues. Germline-derived CDR1 and CDR2 are SGHTA and FQGNSA. Between the trimmed V and J ends, which lost 3 bases and 8 bases, there was a span of 9 bases. CDR3 in amino acids: CASSFFPGTQYF. Written as DNA, the CDR3 is TGTGCCAGCAGCTTTTTTCCCGGTACGCAGTATTTT.

This clonotype has at least ten counts. The chain combines TRBV12-3 or TRBV12-4 with TRBJ1-5, with no clear D. Trimming stripped 7 bases from V and 3 bases from J, with 7 bases between. The CDR3 spans 12 residues. The CDR3 coding sequence is TGTGCCAGCACAAATAACAATCAGCCCCAGCATTTT. Translation: CASTNNNQPQHF.

This clonotype was seen at least ten times. This chain joins TRBV9 and TRBJ2-1, with D perhaps matching TRBD1 or TRBD2 (5 bases each). This CDR3 is built from 16 residues. The V gene's germline CDR1 is SGDLS and CDR2 YYNGEE. Trimming removed 0 bases from V and 0 bases from J, with 10 bases in between. CDR3 sequence (DNA): TGTGCCAGCAGCGTAGATGCAGGGAGCTCCTACAATGAGCAGTTCTTC. It specifies CASSVDAGSSYNEQFF.

This clonotype has a count of ten or more. This chain connects TRBV12-3 or TRBV12-4 to TRBJ2-7; no clear D. The V end was cut by 7 bases, the J end by 3 bases, with 13 bases between. The CDR3 loop spans 13 amino acids. The CDR3 DNA sequence: TGTGCCAGCATGACCTATCCTGGCTACGAGCAGTACTTC. Residues: CASMTYPGYEQYF.

This clonotype was detected only a few times. The gene calls are TRBV11-1 and TRBJ2-1; TRBD2 might be the D (6 bases). The CDR3 consists of 18 residues. Germline V gene data show CDR1 as SGHAT and CDR2 as FQDESV (reference sequence). V was pared by 2 bases and J by 1 base, with 18 bases between. For the CDR3, the DNA is TGTGCCAGCAGCTTATTAGGAGGAGGGCCAGCTTCCTACAATGAGCAGTTCTTC. Protein sequence: CASSLLGGGPASYNEQFF. The complete variable domain, with remaining parts taken from reference TRBV11-1 and TRBJ2-1, reads EAEVAQSPRYKITEKSQAVAFWCDPISGHATLYWYRQILGQGPELLVQFQDESVVDDSQLPKDRFSAERLKGVDSTLKIQPAELGDSAMYLCASSLLGGGPASYNEQFFGPGTRLTVL.

In its sample, this clonotype was seen a few times. The chain has TRBV3-1 and TRBJ2-5, with D tentatively TRBD2 (5 bases). The germline gives CDR1 LGHDT, CDR2 YNNKEL (reference sequence). This CDR3 spans 14 amino acids. V lost 4 bases to trimming and J lost 5 bases, with 14 bases between them. CDR3 nucleotides: TGTGCCAGCAGCCTCAGACAAAGAGGGGAGACCCAGTACTTC. Protein sequence: CASSLRQRGETQYF.

This clonotype was seen a handful of times. V usage is TRBV7-2 and J usage is TRBJ2-1; 9 bases line up with TRBD2. V was pared by 1 base and J by 6 bases, with 4 bases of the junction left unmatched. Germline V gives CDR1 SGHTA, CDR2 FQGNSA. The CDR3 totals 15 residues. The CDR3 loop reads CASSLVAGVSNEQFF. In nucleotides, the CDR3 is TGTGCCAGCAGCTTAGTAGCGGGAGTCTCCAATGAGCAGTTCTTC.

This clonotype has a single count. CDR3: CASSLGASGVLSYEQYF. CDR3 nucleotide sequence: TGTGCCAGCAGCTTAGGGGCTAGCGGGGTACTCTCCTACGAGCAGTACTTC. The chain recombines TRBV7-2 with TRBJ2-7; TRBD2 matches at 9 bases. The germline gives CDR1 SGHTA, CDR2 FQGNSA. J was trimmed by 0 bases and V by 1 base; bases with no gene match: 7. This CDR3 comprises 17 residues. The full variable domain, completed using reference TRBV7-2 and TRBJ2-7, is GAGVSQSPSNKVTEKGKDVELRCDPISGHTALYWYRQSLGQGLEFLIYFQGNSAPDKSGLPSDRFSAERTGGSVSTLTIQRTQQEDSAVYLCASSLGASGVLSYEQYFGPGTRLTVT.